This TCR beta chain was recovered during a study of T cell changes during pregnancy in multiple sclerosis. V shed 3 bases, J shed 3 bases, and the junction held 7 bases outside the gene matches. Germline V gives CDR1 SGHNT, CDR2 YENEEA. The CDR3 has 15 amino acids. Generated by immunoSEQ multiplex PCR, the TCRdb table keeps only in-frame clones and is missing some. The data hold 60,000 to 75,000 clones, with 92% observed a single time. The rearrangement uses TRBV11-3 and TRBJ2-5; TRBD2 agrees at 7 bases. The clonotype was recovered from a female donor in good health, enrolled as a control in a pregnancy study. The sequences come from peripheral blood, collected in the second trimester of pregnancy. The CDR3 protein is CASSFELANEETQYF. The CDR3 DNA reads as TGTGCCAGCAGCTTTGAACTAGCGAACGAAGAGACCCAGTACTTC.